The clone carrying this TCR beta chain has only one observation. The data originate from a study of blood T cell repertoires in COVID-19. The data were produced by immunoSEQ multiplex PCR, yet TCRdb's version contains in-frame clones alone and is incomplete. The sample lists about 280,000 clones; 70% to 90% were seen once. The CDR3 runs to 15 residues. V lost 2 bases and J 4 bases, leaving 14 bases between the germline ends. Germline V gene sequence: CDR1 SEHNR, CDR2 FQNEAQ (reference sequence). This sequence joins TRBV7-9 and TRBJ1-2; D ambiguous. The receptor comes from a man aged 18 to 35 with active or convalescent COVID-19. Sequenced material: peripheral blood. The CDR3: CASSLTAGSGYGYTF. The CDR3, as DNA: TGTGCCAGCAGCTTAACGGCCGGGTCCGGCTATGGCTACACCTTC.